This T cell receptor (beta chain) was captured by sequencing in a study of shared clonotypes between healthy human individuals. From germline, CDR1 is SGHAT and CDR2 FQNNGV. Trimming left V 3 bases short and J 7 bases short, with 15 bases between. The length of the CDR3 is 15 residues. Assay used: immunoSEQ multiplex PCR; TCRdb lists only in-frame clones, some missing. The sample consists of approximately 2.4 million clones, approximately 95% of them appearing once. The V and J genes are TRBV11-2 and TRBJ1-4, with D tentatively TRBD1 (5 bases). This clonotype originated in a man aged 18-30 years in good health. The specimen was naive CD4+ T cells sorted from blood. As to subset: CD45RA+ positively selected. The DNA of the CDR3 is TGTGCCAGCAGCTTCGCAGGGATCGGGCTTGAAAAACTGTTTTTT. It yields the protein CASSFAGIGLEKLFF.